A selection of T cell receptor beta chains follows, all from one sample in a study of T cells in Graves' hyperthyroidism and ophthalmopathy. Each CDR3 protein is one row after TCRdb ran MiXCR on the multiplex PCR reads. The sample includes 650,000 to 700,000 distinct CDR3 sequences, 17% of them seen just once. The sequenced sample was blood. The receptor set was obtained from a man aged 45 to 65 with Graves' hyperthyroidism. Both conserved end residues are part of each CDR3. The D gene is left open where the match is weak. Only some rows state a clone size, as once, few, many or a class for expanded clones.

TRBJ2-5,TRBD2,many,TRBV18,CASSHPGLEETQYF,TGTGCCAGCTCACACCCGGGACTAGAAGAGACCCAGTACTTC
TRBJ1-6,TRBD1,few,TRBV6-1,CASYRGRGPNSPLHF,TGTGCCAGCTATCGGGGCAGGGGGCCAAATTCACCCCTCCACTTT
TRBJ2-7,.,few,TRBV11-2,CASSLSLGKTLYEQYF,TGTGCCAGCAGCTTAAGTCTTGGGAAGACTCTCTACGAGCAGTACTTC
TRBJ1-1,.,many,TRBV7-9,CASSSINRVSEAFF,TGTGCCAGCAGCTCGATAAACAGGGTATCTGAAGCTTTCTTT
TRBJ1-1,TRBD1,.,TRBV19,CASSTQGVTTEAFF,TGTGCCAGTAGTACTCAGGGGGTCACCACTGAAGCTTTCTTT
TRBJ2-7,.,.,TRBV27,CASRPGQMNYEQYF,TGTGCCAGCAGGCCAGGACAGATGAATTACGAGCAGTACTTC
TRBJ2-7,TRBD1,many,TRBV12-3/TRBV12-4,CASSFTGASYEQYF,TGTGCCAGCAGTTTTACAGGGGCCTCCTACGAGCAGTACTTC
TRBJ2-7,.,few,TRBV6-1,CASTGGHSYEQYF,TGTGCCAGCACCGGGGGACACTCCTACGAGCAGTACTTC
TRBJ1-6,TRBD1,.,TRBV19,CASQTGSSTNSPLHF,TGTGCCAGTCAGACAGGGTCGTCTACTAATTCACCCCTCCACTTT
TRBJ2-1,.,few,TRBV5-5,CASSGGTSSGNEQFF,TGTGCCAGCAGCGGAGGGACTTCGAGCGGCAATGAGCAGTTCTTC
TRBJ1-3,TRBD1,many,TRBV2,CASSVWTGRNTIYF,TGTGCCAGCTCGGTTTGGACAGGTCGGAACACCATATATTTT
TRBJ2-5,.,many,TRBV30,CAWSDQGGETQYF,TGTGCCTGGAGTGATCAGGGGGGAGAGACCCAGTACTTC
TRBJ2-1,.,.,TRBV11-2,CASSGLRNNEQFF,TGTGCCAGCTCGGGGCTCCGCAACAATGAGCAGTTCTTC
TRBJ2-7,.,.,TRBV20-1,CSARRLEVYEQYF,TGCAGTGCTAGACGACTAGAGGTCTACGAGCAGTACTTC
TRBJ1-4,.,many,TRBV7-2,CASSLLAPTTNEKLFF,TGTGCCAGCAGCTTACTGGCGCCCACAACTAATGAAAAACTGTTTTTT
TRBJ2-7,.,many,TRBV28,CASRKASYEQYF,TGTGCCAGCAGAAAGGCCTCCTACGAGCAGTACTTC
TRBJ1-1,.,many,TRBV27,CASSSRWNTEAFF,TGTGCCAGCAGTTCCCGGTGGAACACTGAAGCTTTCTTT
TRBJ1-2,TRBD1,.,TRBV20-1,CSATAGQGGYTF,TGCAGTGCCACGGCGGGACAGGGTGGCTACACCTTC
TRBJ1-2,.,many,TRBV6-1,CASTTGTLGYTF,TGTGCCAGCACAACAGGGACTCTTGGCTACACCTTC
TRBJ1-2,.,.,TRBV7-9,CASSPVARYGYTF,TGTGCCAGCAGCCCGGTCGCACGGTATGGCTACACCTTC
TRBJ1-1,.,few,TRBV6-1,CASSERGGAWTEAFF,TGTGCCAGCAGTGAACGGGGGGGCGCGTGGACTGAAGCTTTCTTT
TRBJ2-5,TRBD2,few,TRBV4-3,CASSQDWGGMDQETQYF,TGCGCCAGCAGCCAAGATTGGGGAGGGATGGACCAAGAGACCCAGTACTTC
TRBJ1-1,TRBD1,many,TRBV30,CAWDHRGTEAFF,TGTGCCTGGGACCACAGGGGCACTGAAGCTTTCTTT
TRBJ1-6,.,many,TRBV20-1,CSARTDRAYNSPLHF,TGCAGTGCTAGGACTGACAGAGCCTATAATTCACCCCTCCACTTT
TRBJ2-3,TRBD2,many,TRBV2,CASSARRGLAGTTSTDTQYF,TGTGCCAGCAGTGCCAGACGGGGACTAGCGGGCACAACTAGCACAGATACGCAGTATTTT
TRBJ1-2,.,many,TRBV30,CAWDSIGPNYGYTF,TGTGCCTGGGATTCCATAGGGCCAAACTATGGCTACACCTTC
TRBJ2-7,.,many,TRBV5-1,CASSFGGPEQYF,TGCGCCAGCAGCTTCGGAGGACCCGAGCAGTACTTC
TRBJ1-1,TRBD1,many,TRBV28,CASATGGMNTEAFF,TGTGCCAGCGCAACAGGGGGCATGAACACTGAAGCTTTCTTT
TRBJ1-5,.,many,TRBV30,CAWSTSGWDQPQHF,TGTGCCTGGAGTACTTCAGGGTGGGATCAGCCCCAGCATTTT
TRBJ1-2,.,many,TRBV6-1,CASSEFADYGYTF,TGTGCCAGCAGTGAATTTGCCGATTATGGCTACACCTTC
TRBJ2-7,.,many,TRBV27,CASSLSLGQGHEQYF,TGTGCCAGCAGTCTCTCGTTGGGGCAGGGACACGAGCAGTACTTC
TRBJ2-5,TRBD2,.,TRBV7-2,CASSYRRVAGGQETQYF,TGTGCCAGCAGTTACAGAAGAGTAGCGGGAGGGCAAGAGACCCAGTACTTC
TRBJ2-2,.,.,TRBV7-2,CASSLGGVGITGELFF,TGTGCCAGCAGCTTAGGTGGTGTGGGGATCACCGGGGAGCTGTTTTTT
TRBJ2-1,.,.,TRBV14,CASSQGGAGGSYNEQFF,TGTGCCAGCAGCCAAGGGGGGGCAGGGGGCTCCTACAATGAGCAGTTCTTC
TRBJ2-5,.,many,TRBV12-3/TRBV12-4,CASTLGHLRTQYF,TGTGCCAGCACCCTGGGACACCTACGGACCCAGTACTTC
TRBJ1-5,.,few,TRBV2,CASSEQGLNNQPQHF,TGTGCCAGCAGTGAACAGGGATTGAACAATCAGCCTCAGCATTTT
TRBJ2-2,TRBD2,.,TRBV9,CASSEPSSGMNTGELFF,TGTGCCAGCAGCGAGCCCTCTAGCGGAATGAACACCGGGGAGCTGTTTTTT
TRBJ2-4,.,.,TRBV15,CATSSEVGGQAKNIQYF,TGTGCCACCAGCAGTGAAGTCGGGGGACAGGCCAAAAACATTCAGTACTTC
TRBJ1-4,TRBD1,many,TRBV12-3/TRBV12-4,CASSGTGRNEKLFF,TGTGCCAGCAGTGGGACAGGGAGAAATGAAAAACTGTTTTTT
TRBJ2-7,TRBD1,.,TRBV3-1,CASSQGGTGVRYEQYF,TGTGCCAGCAGCCAAGGGGGGACAGGGGTTAGATACGAGCAGTACTTC